This T cell receptor (beta chain) was identified in a study of blood T cell repertoires in COVID-19. After removal of 2 bases from V and 0 bases from J, the junction contained 1 base not matched to a gene. CDR3 length: 16 amino acids. Germline V gene sequence: CDR1 MNHEY, CDR2 SVGAGI. Method: immunoSEQ multiplex PCR; TCRdb's copy keeps in-frame clones and lacks some. The table lists about 410,000 clones, about 89% of them singletons, with approximately 1.5% in the top ten. The chain has TRBV6-5 and TRBJ2-3; the match to TRBD2 covers 11 bases. Sequenced material: peripheral blood. The sequence came from a woman in her thirties or forties with COVID-19, enrolled during active disease. CDR3 sequence reads: CASSYVAGGSTDTQYF. The CDR3 DNA sequence: TGTGCCAGCAGTTACGTAGCGGGGGGGAGCACAGATACGCAGTATTTT.